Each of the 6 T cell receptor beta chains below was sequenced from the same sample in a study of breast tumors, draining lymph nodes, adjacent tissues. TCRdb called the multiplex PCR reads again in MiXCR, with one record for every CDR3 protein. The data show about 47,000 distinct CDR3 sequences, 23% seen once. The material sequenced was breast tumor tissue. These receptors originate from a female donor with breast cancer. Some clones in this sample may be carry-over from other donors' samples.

CDR3 coding DNA: TGTGCCAGCAGCCATAGCGGGGGGAACACAGATACGCAGTATTTT. It translates to CASSHSGGNTDTQYF. J is TRBJ2-3 and V is TRBV7-3; 10 nucleotides line up with TRBD2. J was trimmed by 2 bases and V by 5 bases; bases with no gene match: 4. The germline CDR1 and CDR2 sequences are SGHTA and FQGTGA. CDR3 length: 15 residues.

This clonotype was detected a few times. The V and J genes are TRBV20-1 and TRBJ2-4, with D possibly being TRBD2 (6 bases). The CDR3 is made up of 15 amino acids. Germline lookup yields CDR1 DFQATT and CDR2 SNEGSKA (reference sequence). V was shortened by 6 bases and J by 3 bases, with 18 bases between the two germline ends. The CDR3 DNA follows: TGCAGTGCCGCACCAGGTGGGGGAGGCAAAAACATTCAGTACTTC. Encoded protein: CSAAPGGGGKNIQYF.

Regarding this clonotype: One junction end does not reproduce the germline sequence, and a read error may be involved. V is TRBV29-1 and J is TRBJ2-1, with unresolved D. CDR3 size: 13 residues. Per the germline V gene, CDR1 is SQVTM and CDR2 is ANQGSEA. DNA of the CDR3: TGCAGCGCGATAGCTAACTCCTACAATGGGCAGTTCTTC. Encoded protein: CSAIANSYNGQFF.

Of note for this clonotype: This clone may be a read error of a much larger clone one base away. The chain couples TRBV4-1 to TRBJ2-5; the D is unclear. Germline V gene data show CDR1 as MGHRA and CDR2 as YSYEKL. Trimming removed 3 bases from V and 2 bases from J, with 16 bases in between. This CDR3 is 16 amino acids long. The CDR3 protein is CASSHLLEHLQETQYF. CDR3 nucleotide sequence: TGCGCCAGCAGCCACCTCCTGGAGCACTTACAAGAGACCCAGTACTTC.

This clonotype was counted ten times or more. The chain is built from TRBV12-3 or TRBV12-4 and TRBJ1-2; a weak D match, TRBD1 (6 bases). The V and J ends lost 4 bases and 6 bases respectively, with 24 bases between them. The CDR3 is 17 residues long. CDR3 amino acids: CASSCHIRDTAVDGYTF. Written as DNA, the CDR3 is TGTGCCAGCAGTTGTCACATCCGGGACACTGCTGTCGATGGCTACACCTTC.

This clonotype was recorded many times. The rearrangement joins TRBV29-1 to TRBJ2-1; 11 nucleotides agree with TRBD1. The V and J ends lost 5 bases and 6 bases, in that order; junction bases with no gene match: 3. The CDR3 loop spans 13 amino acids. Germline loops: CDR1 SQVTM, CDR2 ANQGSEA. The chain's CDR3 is CSVTGTGGNEQFF. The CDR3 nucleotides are TGCAGCGTTACCGGGACAGGGGGCAATGAGCAGTTCTTC.